A single sample is the source of the 9 T cell receptor beta chains below, sequenced in a study of circulating CD8 cells and anti-PD-1 response in melanoma. Each library started from roughly 15 ng of total RNA using the QIAseq Immune Repertoire TCR panel. TCRdb re-called the reads through MiXCR, storing one row per CDR3 protein. The sample holds approximately 770 distinct CDR3 sequences, 6% to 7.5% seen once. From live CD3+CD8+TCRalphabeta+ cells, four PD-1 and/or TIGIT subsets were sorted. Specimen: CD8+ T cells from PBMCs, collected at baseline or after one month of anti-PD-1 therapy (not recorded which). The origin of the receptors is a human donor with melanoma.

V is TRBV2 and J is TRBJ1-1; 12 bases fit TRBD1. The CDR3 is 16 residues long. The J segment lost 4 bases and the V segment lost 6 bases, leaving 9 bases of the junction unmatched. Germline V lookup: CDR1 SNHLY, CDR2 FYNNEI. The CDR3 is CASRSGTGGRGTEAFF. The CDR3 DNA follows: TGTGCCAGCAGGTCCGGGACAGGGGGCAGGGGCACTGAAGCTTTCTTT.

The CDR3 reads CASSSGTSANEQFF. For the CDR3, the DNA is TGTGCCAGCAGTTCCGGGACTAGTGCCAATGAGCAGTTCTTC. The chain couples TRBV6-4 to TRBJ2-1, with TRBD2 matching 8 bases. Trimming removed 5 bases from V and 6 bases from J; junction bases left unmatched: 6. The CDR3 has 14 residues. Germline V gene data show CDR1 as MRHNA and CDR2 as SNTAGT.

This clonotype ranks as large (0.1 to 1%). The chain recombines TRBV20-1 with TRBJ2-5; 15 bases fit TRBD2. Losses at the gene ends were 5 bases for V and 4 bases for J; bases not matched to a gene: 5. The CDR3 is 15 amino acids. In germline, CDR1 is DFQATT, CDR2 SNEGSKA (reference sequence). The CDR3 DNA reads TGCAGTGCTGCCCGGACTAGCGGGGGGGCAGAGACCCAGTACTTC. Amino acid sequence: CSAARTSGGAETQYF.

By frequency in the sample, this clonotype is medium-sized. V and J are TRBV2 and TRBJ1-3, with 8 bases identical to TRBD1. V lost 4 bases and J lost 13; bases outside the gene matches: 15. CDR1 is SNHLY, CDR2 FYNNEI, per germline. The CDR3 has 15 amino acids. The CDR3 nucleotides read TGTGCCAGCAGTGGGGGACAGGTCATTCCCTCCAGGATATATTTT. Amino acid sequence: CASSGGQVIPSRIYF.

By sample share, this clonotype is medium-sized. This chain joins TRBV19 and TRBJ2-7; perhaps TRBD1 as D (5 bases). CDR1 LNHDA and CDR2 SQIVND come from the germline V gene (reference sequence). The CDR3 length is 13 residues. Trimming stripped 5 bases from V and 0 bases from J, with 8 bases between. CDR3 nucleotides: TGTGCCAGTAGTCTGACAGACTCCTACGAGCAGTACTTC. This encodes CASSLTDSYEQYF.

By sample share, this clonotype is medium-sized (0.01 to 0.1%). The chain couples TRBV28 to TRBJ2-7; TRBD1 might be the D (5 bases). Germline V gene sequence: CDR1 MDHEN, CDR2 SYDVKM. V lost 6 bases to trimming and J lost 3 bases, with 21 bases between them. This CDR3 comprises 16 residues. CDR3 protein: CASRFPTGHPGYEQYF. Written as DNA, the CDR3 is TGTGCCAGCAGATTTCCTACAGGCCACCCCGGCTACGAGCAGTACTTC. Combining the CDR3 with reference TRBV28 and TRBJ2-7 gives the whole variable domain DVKVTQSSRYLVKRTGEKVFLECVQDMDHENMFWYRQDPGLGLRLIYFSYDVKMKEKGDIPEGYSVSREKKERFSLILESASTNQTSMYLCASRFPTGHPGYEQYFGPGTRLTVT.

This clonotype ranks as hyperexpanded. V usage is TRBV4-1 and J usage is TRBJ2-7, with 10 bases lining up with TRBD2. The V and J ends lost 1 base and 2 bases, in that order; junction bases with no gene match: 5. Looked up from germline, CDR1 is MGHRA and CDR2 is YSYEKL. This CDR3 is built from 16 residues. CDR3 loop: CASSQVQLAGTYEQYF. The CDR3 region has the DNA TGCGCCAGCAGCCAAGTTCAACTAGCGGGAACCTACGAGCAGTACTTC.

In its sample, this clonotype is large. The J gene is TRBJ1-6, the V gene TRBV5-5, with 7 positions matching TRBD1. V was clipped by 4 bases and J by 8 bases; unmatched bases: 3. The CDR3 runs to 13 residues. Germline V gene data show CDR1 as SGHKS and CDR2 as YYEKEE (reference sequence). Here the CDR3 DNA reads TGTGCCAGCAGCCTGGACAGGCATTCACCCCTCCACTTT. Encoded protein: CASSLDRHSPLHF.

This clonotype has a handful of counts. The V call is TRBV25-1, the J call TRBJ2-2; D uncertain. Germline V gene lookup returns CDR1 MGHDK and CDR2 SYGVNS. This CDR3 has 12 amino acids. Deletions cut 3 bases from V and 2 bases from J, with 1 base between. CDR3 amino acids: CASSDNTGELFF. The CDR3 DNA follows: TGTGCCAGCAGTGATAACACCGGGGAGCTGTTTTTT.